Below, 27 T cell receptor beta chains from the same sample are listed, as sequenced in a study of radiotherapy plus CTLA-4 blockade in lung cancer. This table comes from immunoSEQ multiplex PCR, and its TCRdb copy is limited to in-frame clones, with some not included. The sample shows 80,000 or so clones, about four fifths of them seen only once. Source: peripheral blood, taken from a patient treated with radiotherapy plus ipilimumab. The receptors derive from a human donor with non-small cell lung cancer who had a partial response to radiotherapy plus ipilimumab. Some clones in this sample may be carry-over from other donors' samples.

There are a few counts of this clone. The gene calls are TRBV18 and TRBJ2-7, with a possible D match to TRBD1 (5 bases). Trimming took off 1 base at V and 7 bases at J, with 11 bases between the two ends. This CDR3 spans 13 amino acids. Germline V gene data show CDR1 as KGHSH and CDR2 as LQKENI. In nucleotides, the CDR3 is TGTGCCAGCTCACCACTCGACAGTTCGGAGCAGTACTTC. It encodes CASSPLDSSEQYF. Filled out from reference TRBV18 and TRBJ2-7, the complete variable domain reads NAGVMQNPRHLVRRRGQEARLRCSPMKGHSHVYWYRQLPEEGLKFMVYLQKENIIDESGMPKERFSAEFPKEGPSILRIQQVVRGDSAAYFCASSPLDSSEQYFGPGTRLTVT.

The gene calls are TRBV19 and TRBJ2-1; 9 positions agree with TRBD2. CDR1 is LNHDA, CDR2 SQIVND, per germline (reference sequence). V lost 5 bases, J lost 8 bases, and 10 bases stayed unmatched. This CDR3 has 15 residues. CDR3 in DNA: TGTGCCAGTAGTCCACTGGCGGGGGGGCGTTATGAGCAGTTCTTC. Its protein product is CASSPLAGGRYEQFF.

This clone was observed a single time. In nucleotides, the CDR3 is TGTGCCAGCAGCTTAGTCCCAGGTTCTGCCTATGGCTACACCTTC. The encoded protein is CASSLVPGSAYGYTF. The V gene is TRBV11-2, the J gene TRBJ1-2; D call uncertain. In germline, CDR1 is SGHAT, CDR2 FQNNGV. The length of the CDR3 is 15 residues. The ends were cut back, 1 base at V and 4 bases at J, with 13 bases in the middle.

This clone was recorded only once. The CDR3 loop reads CASSSPSGGNTEAFF. The CDR3 nucleotides are TGTGCCAGCAGTTCGCCTTCCGGAGGGAACACTGAAGCTTTCTTT. This chain links TRBV6-5 with TRBJ1-1; D not resolved. Germline values: CDR1 MNHEY, CDR2 SVGAGI. This CDR3 spans 15 amino acids. Trimming removed 4 bases at V and 1 base at J, with 13 bases between.

The V gene is TRBV28, the J gene TRBJ1-2; a possible D gene is TRBD1 (5 bases). V lost 6 bases and J lost 0, with 11 bases in between. Germline CDR1 MDHEN, CDR2 SYDVKM. The CDR3 covers 14 residues. CDR3 in amino acids: CASSADRANYGYTF. CDR3 bases: TGTGCCAGCAGCGCAGACAGAGCTAACTATGGCTACACCTTC.

This clone has just a few counts. This chain uses TRBV28 with TRBJ2-7, with 11 nucleotides matching TRBD1. Looked up from germline, CDR1 is MDHEN and CDR2 is SYDVKM. The CDR3 loop spans 15 amino acids. Trimming removed 7 bases from V and 3 bases from J; junction bases left unmatched: 8. In DNA form, the CDR3 reads TGTGCCAGCACTGAGAGGGGGACAGGGGGCTACGAGCAGTACTTC. It is translated as CASTERGTGGYEQYF. The full variable domain, with the rest looked up from reference TRBV28 and TRBJ2-7, is DVKVTQSSRYLVKRTGEKVFLECVQDMDHENMFWYRQDPGLGLRLIYFSYDVKMKEKGDIPEGYSVSREKKERFSLILESASTNQTSMYLCASTERGTGGYEQYFGPGTRLTVT.

The chain links TRBV9 to TRBJ1-6; 10 positions match TRBD1. Unmatched junction bases numbered 2, after V lost 4 bases and J lost 10 bases. The CDR3 totals 13 residues. Germline V gene sequence: CDR1 SGDLS, CDR2 YYNGEE. CDR3: CASSPTGGSPLHF. The CDR3 DNA follows: TGTGCCAGCAGCCCGACAGGGGGCTCACCCCTCCACTTT.

This chain uses TRBV11-2 with TRBJ2-7; D gene uncertain. The length of the CDR3 is 14 residues. The germline V and J ends were trimmed by 5 bases and 4 bases, with 15 bases remaining between them. Germline loops: CDR1 SGHAT, CDR2 FQNNGV. CDR3 DNA sequence: TGTGCCAGCAGCCCCCCCAGGTTGAGTTACGAGCAGTACTTC. Translating it yields CASSPPRLSYEQYF.

The DNA for the CDR3 is TGTGCCAGCAGTTTTCGTTCCAGCGGGGGCGACAATGAGCAGTTCTTC. It specifies CASSFRSSGGDNEQFF. The chain joins TRBV28 to TRBJ2-1; 8 nucleotides align to TRBD2. J lost 5 bases, V lost 3 bases, and 9 bases had no gene match. The CDR3 consists of 16 residues. Germline V CDR1 and CDR2: MDHEN, SYDVKM.

The CDR3 DNA sequence: TGCGCCAGCAGTACCACCGCGGGAATAGGGGAGCAGTACTTC. It specifies CASSTTAGIGEQYF. The chain couples TRBV5-1 to TRBJ2-7; weak D call: TRBD2 (6 bases). Trimming cost V 5 bases and J 7 bases, with 19 bases left between them. The CDR3 runs 14 residues. The germline V gene has CDR1 SGHRS and CDR2 YFSETQ.

This chain joins TRBV19 and TRBJ2-3, with 9 bases lining up with TRBD1. The V and J ends lost 3 bases and 0 bases, in that order; junction bases with no gene match: 4. CDR3 length: 16 residues. From germline, CDR1 is LNHDA and CDR2 SQIVND (reference sequence). The chain's CDR3 is CASSMGQGPSTDTQYF. The CDR3 DNA is TGTGCCAGTAGTATGGGACAGGGCCCTAGCACAGATACGCAGTATTTT.

The gene calls are TRBV5-1 and TRBJ1-1, with 8 bases identical to TRBD1. This CDR3 is built from 15 residues. In germline, CDR1 is SGHRS, CDR2 YFSETQ. V trimming: 4 bases; J trimming: 4 bases; junction bases outside the gene matches: 9. CDR3 loop: CASSPRTGRSTEAFF. CDR3 coding DNA: TGCGCCAGCAGCCCCCGGACAGGGAGAAGCACTGAAGCTTTCTTT.

The V call is TRBV5-4, the J call TRBJ2-1, with 11 nucleotides matching TRBD2. The ends lost 0 bases at V and 9 bases at J; junction bases unmatched: 2. The CDR3 covers 14 residues. Germline V gene data show CDR1 as SGHNT and CDR2 as YYREEE (reference sequence). The DNA for the CDR3 is TGTGCCAGCAGCTTGGACCTAGCGGGAGGTGAGCAGTTCTTC. This translates into CASSLDLAGGEQFF.

A word on this clone: One end of the junction varies from germline; a read error may be responsible. Within the sample, other DNA sequences also encode this same CDR3. The chain is built from TRBV7-2 and TRBJ1-1, with D tentatively TRBD1 (5 bases). This CDR3 is built from 15 residues. Germline V CDR1 and CDR2: SGHTA, FQGNSA. The CDR3 DNA sequence: TGTGCCAGCAGACTCGGCCCCGACAGTTTGACTGAAGCCTTCTTT. The encoded protein is CASRLGPDSLTEAFF. The full variable domain, rest sourced from reference TRBV7-2 and TRBJ1-1, is GAGVSQSPSNKVTEKGKDVELRCDPISGHTALYWYRQSLGQGLEFLIYFQGNSAPDKSGLPSDRFSAERTGGSVSTLTIQRTQQEDSAVYLCASRLGPDSLTEAFFGQGTRLTVV.

The chain links TRBV30 to TRBJ2-2, with TRBD2 matching over 9 bases. Germline-derived CDR1 and CDR2 are GTSNPN and SVGIG (reference sequence). With V trimmed by 2 bases and J by 5 bases, 9 bases remained unmatched. The CDR3 consists of 16 residues. CDR3 in DNA: TGTGCCTGGAGTCGGCCGAGCGGGGGGTTTACCGGGGAGCTGTTTTTT. Its protein product is CAWSRPSGGFTGELFF.

The chain is built from TRBV19 and TRBJ2-1; TRBD1 matches at 9 bases. The V segment lost 7 bases and the J segment 9 bases; nucleotides outside the gene matches: 16. The CDR3 spans 16 residues. CDR1 is LNHDA and CDR2 is SQIVND in the germline V gene (reference sequence). CDR3 sequence (DNA): TGTGCCAGTACTCCCGGCCTGGGACAGGGTTATGGTGAGCAGTTCTTC. Its translation is CASTPGLGQGYGEQFF.

The chain uses TRBV19 and TRBJ2-1; the match to TRBD1 covers 11 bases. CDR1 LNHDA and CDR2 SQIVND come from the germline V gene (reference sequence). J gave up 6 bases and V 4 bases, and 2 bases lay outside the gene matches. The CDR3 is 14 residues long. The CDR3 DNA is TGTGCCAGTAGTACGGGACAGGGGGGCAATGAGCAGTTCTTC. Amino acid sequence: CASSTGQGGNEQFF. Full variable domain (rest looked up from reference TRBV19 and TRBJ2-1): DGGITQSPKYLFRKEGQNVTLSCEQNLNHDAMYWYRQDPGQGLRLIYYSQIVNDFQKGDIAEGYSVSREKKESFPLTVTSAQKNPTAFYLCASSTGQGGNEQFFGPGTRLTVL.

This clone has only a few counts. V is TRBV11-2 and J is TRBJ2-1; 8 bases map to TRBD2. V lost 1 base, J lost 7 bases, and 3 bases stayed unmatched. The CDR3 runs 14 residues. The germline gives CDR1 SGHAT, CDR2 FQNNGV. The CDR3 loop is CASSLGGGRNEQFF. CDR3 sequence (DNA): TGTGCCAGCAGCTTAGGCGGGGGGAGGAATGAGCAGTTCTTC.

The table lists this clone with a few counts. This chain connects TRBV7-9 to TRBJ1-2; D gene ambiguous. Trimming shortened V by 7 bases and J by 4 bases, and 22 bases separated the two germline ends. Germline CDR1 and CDR2: SEHNR and FQNEAQ (reference sequence). CDR3 length: 16 residues. The CDR3 coding sequence is TGTGCCAGCACCACGACCGGACTAAAAAGCGGCTATGGCTACACCTTC. Translation gives CASTTTGLKSGYGYTF.

This clone turned up a few times. The chain couples TRBV28 to TRBJ1-4; 7 bases map to TRBD1. The CDR3 spans 14 residues. Trimming took 10 bases from V and 7 from J; bases not matched to a gene: 12. The germline CDR1 and CDR2 sequences are MDHEN and SYDVKM. For the CDR3, the DNA is TGTGCCACCAAGCGAGGCCAGGGGGGTGAAAAACTGTTTTTT. Its protein is CATKRGQGGEKLFF.

V gene TRBV29-1 combines with J gene TRBJ2-1; 9 bases map to TRBD2. The CDR3 length is 14 residues. J gave up 6 bases and V 4 bases, and 7 bases lay outside the gene matches. The V gene's germline CDR1 is SQVTM and CDR2 ANQGSEA. In DNA, the CDR3 is TGCAGCGTTGTAGTTAGCGGGGGTAGCAATGAGCAGTTCTTC. Translation: CSVVVSGGSNEQFF.

The V gene is TRBV28, the J gene TRBJ1-5, with D possibly TRBD1 on 5 matching bases. V was pared by 2 bases and J by 11 bases, with 13 bases between. The CDR3 has 13 amino acids. Germline CDR1 is MDHEN and CDR2 is SYDVKM. CDR3 nucleotide sequence: TGTGCCAGCAGTTTAGGGGGGAGACTGGCCCAGCATTTT. It is translated as CASSLGGRLAQHF.

The chain is built from TRBV9 and TRBJ2-2, with 9 positions matching TRBD1. The CDR3 is 16 residues long. With V trimmed by 0 bases and J by 3 bases, 3 bases remained unmatched. CDR1 and CDR2 (germline): SGDLS, YYNGEE. CDR3 in DNA: TGTGCCAGCAGCGTAGGGGACAGGGCCCACACCGGGGAGCTGTTTTTT. This sequence encodes CASSVGDRAHTGELFF.

The chain recombines TRBV11-3 with TRBJ2-7; 8 nucleotides line up with TRBD1. The germline V gene encodes CDR1 SGHNT and CDR2 YENEEA. The length of the CDR3 is 16 residues. The junction had 15 bases not matched to a gene; V was cut back by 5 bases and J by 6 bases. The CDR3 spells CASSNIVRTGLLEQYF. The CDR3 bases are TGTGCCAGCAGCAACATCGTAAGGACAGGGTTACTCGAGCAGTACTTC.

The sample holds a few counts of this clone. The chain couples TRBV6-6 to TRBJ2-7, with TRBD2 identical over 9 bases. This CDR3 spans 14 amino acids. CDR1 is MNHNY, CDR2 SVGAGI, per germline (reference sequence). Unmatched junction bases numbered 7, after V lost 8 bases and J lost 2 bases. The CDR3 loop is CASRETSGPYEQYF. The CDR3 coding sequence is TGTGCCAGCCGGGAGACTAGCGGTCCCTACGAGCAGTACTTC.

The table lists this clone with a few counts. This chain connects TRBV27 to TRBJ1-6, with 8 bases fitting TRBD1. Germline V gene data show CDR1 as MNHEY and CDR2 as SMNVEV (reference sequence). The V segment lost 3 bases and the J segment 8 bases; nucleotides outside the gene matches: 6. The CDR3 extends over 15 amino acids. In DNA form, the CDR3 reads TGTGCCAGCAGTTTTCGCGGACAGGGCGATTCACCCCTCCACTTT. Its translation: CASSFRGQGDSPLHF.

The V call is TRBV25-1, the J call TRBJ2-2; 9 bases agree with TRBD1. This CDR3 contains 14 residues. From germline, CDR1 is MGHDK and CDR2 SYGVNS. V lost 4 bases and J lost 6; bases outside the gene matches: 3. The CDR3 region has the DNA TGTGCCAGCAGTGTACGACAGGGGGCCGGGGAGCTGTTTTTT. This codes for CASSVRQGAGELFF.